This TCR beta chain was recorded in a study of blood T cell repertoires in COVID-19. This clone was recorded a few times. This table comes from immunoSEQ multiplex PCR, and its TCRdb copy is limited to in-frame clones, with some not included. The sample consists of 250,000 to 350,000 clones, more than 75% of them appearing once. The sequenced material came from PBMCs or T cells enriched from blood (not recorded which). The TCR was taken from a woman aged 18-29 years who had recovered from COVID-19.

CDR3 in amino acids: CASIRGTGGTGELFF. For the CDR3, the DNA is TGTGCCAGCATCCGGGGGACAGGGGGCACCGGGGAGCTGTTTTTT. V and J are TRBV6-5 and TRBJ2-2, with 11 positions matching TRBD1. Germline values: CDR1 MNHEY, CDR2 SVGAGI. This CDR3 comprises 15 residues. The V and J ends lost 7 bases and 4 bases, in that order; junction bases with no gene match: 5.